This TCR beta chain originates from a study of blood T cell repertoires in COVID-19. Study as a whole: Whether acute or convalescent, the COVID-19 samples came from the United States, Italy and Spain. From T cells, B-cell-depleted T cells, or PBMCs came the material, which was cDNA or gDNA.

In the original analysis: Amplification from reference gene primers served as the basis for estimated nucleated cell counts. Assay used: immunoSEQ multiplex PCR; TCRdb lists only in-frame clones, some missing. The V and J calls and clone size were taken over from that table, and D and trimming were inferred from the DNA. The data show roughly 320,000 clones, around 84% seen once. The germline gives CDR1 SGHTA, CDR2 FQGNSA. The CDR3 extends over 13 amino acids. With 1 base clipped from V and 7 bases from J, the junction kept 4 bases outside the gene matches. The clonotype was recovered from a man aged 65-85 years with acute or convalescent COVID-19. The sequencing input was peripheral blood. The chain couples TRBV7-2 to TRBJ2-7; 7 positions match TRBD2. CDR3 nucleotides: TGTGCCAGCAGCTTAGGTGGTAGCGGGGAGCAGTACTTC. Amino acid sequence: CASSLGGSGEQYF. The whole variable domain, remainder taken from reference TRBV7-2 and TRBJ2-7, is GAGVSQSPSNKVTEKGKDVELRCDPISGHTALYWYRQSLGQGLEFLIYFQGNSAPDKSGLPSDRFSAERTGGSVSTLTIQRTQQEDSAVYLCASSLGGSGEQYFGPGTRLTVT.